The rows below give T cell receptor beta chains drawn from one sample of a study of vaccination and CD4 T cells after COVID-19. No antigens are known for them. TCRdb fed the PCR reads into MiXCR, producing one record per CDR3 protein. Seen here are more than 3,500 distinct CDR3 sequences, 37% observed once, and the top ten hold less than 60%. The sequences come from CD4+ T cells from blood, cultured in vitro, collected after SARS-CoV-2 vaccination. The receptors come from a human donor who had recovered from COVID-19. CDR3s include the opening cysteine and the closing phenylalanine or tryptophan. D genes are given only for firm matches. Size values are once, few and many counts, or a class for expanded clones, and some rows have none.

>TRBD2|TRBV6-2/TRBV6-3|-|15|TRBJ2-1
TGTGCCAGCAGCCAGCTAGCGGGGGACTACAATGAGCAGTTCTTC
CASSQLAGDYNEQFF
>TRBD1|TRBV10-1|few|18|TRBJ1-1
TGCGCCAGCAGAGAGACGGGACAGCCTTCCCTGGGGAACACTGAAGCTTTCTTT
CASRETGQPSLGNTEAFF
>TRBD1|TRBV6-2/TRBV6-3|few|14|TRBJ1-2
TGTGCCAGCAGAAGACAGGGAATAGAGGATGGCTACACCTTC
CASRRQGIEDGYTF
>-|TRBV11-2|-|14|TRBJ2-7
TGTGCCAGCAGCCGTGGACAGAGCGCTTACGAGCAGTACTTC
CASSRGQSAYEQYF
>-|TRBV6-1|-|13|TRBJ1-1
TGTGCCAGCAGTCCGGGGATGAACACTGAAGCTTTCTTT
CASSPGMNTEAFF
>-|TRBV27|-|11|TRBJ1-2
TGTGCCAGCGGACGAACAAAAGGCTACACCTTC
CASGRTKGYTF
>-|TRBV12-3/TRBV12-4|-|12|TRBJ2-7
TGTGCCAGCAGTTTGGCTACAGGGGGGGAGTACTTC
CASSLATGGEYF
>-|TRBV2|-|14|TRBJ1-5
TGTGCCAGCAGGAGGGACATTAGCAATCAGCCCCAGCATTTT
CASRRDISNQPQHF
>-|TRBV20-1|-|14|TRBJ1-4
TGCAGTGCTATTCGCCCTGGGACCAGTGAAAAACTGTTTTTT
CSAIRPGTSEKLFF
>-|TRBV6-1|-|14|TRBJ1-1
TGTGCCAGCAGTCGACAGGTTTTGAACACTGAAGCTTTCTTT
CASSRQVLNTEAFF
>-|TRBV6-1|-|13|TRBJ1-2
TGTGCCGGCAGCCCCGGGGGTAACTATGGCTACACCTTC
CAGSPGGNYGYTF
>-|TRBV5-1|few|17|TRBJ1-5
TGCGCCAGCAGTTCACCTGGGACGGGTATTCACAATCAGCCCCAGCATTTT
CASSSPGTGIHNQPQHF
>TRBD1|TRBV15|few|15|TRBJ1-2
TGTGCCACCAGCAGCAACAGGGGTATCACCTATGGCTACACCTTC
CATSSNRGITYGYTF
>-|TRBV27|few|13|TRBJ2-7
TGTGCCAGCAGTTTCGCCCCCTGGGCGGAGCAGTACTTC
CASSFAPWAEQYF
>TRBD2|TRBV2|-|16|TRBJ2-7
TGTGCCAGCAGGAGCGGTGGGACTAGCGGTTCCTACGAGCAGTACTTC
CASRSGGTSGSYEQYF
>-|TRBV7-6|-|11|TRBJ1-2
TGTGCCAGCAGCTCGGAAGGTGGCTACACCTTC
CASSSEGGYTF